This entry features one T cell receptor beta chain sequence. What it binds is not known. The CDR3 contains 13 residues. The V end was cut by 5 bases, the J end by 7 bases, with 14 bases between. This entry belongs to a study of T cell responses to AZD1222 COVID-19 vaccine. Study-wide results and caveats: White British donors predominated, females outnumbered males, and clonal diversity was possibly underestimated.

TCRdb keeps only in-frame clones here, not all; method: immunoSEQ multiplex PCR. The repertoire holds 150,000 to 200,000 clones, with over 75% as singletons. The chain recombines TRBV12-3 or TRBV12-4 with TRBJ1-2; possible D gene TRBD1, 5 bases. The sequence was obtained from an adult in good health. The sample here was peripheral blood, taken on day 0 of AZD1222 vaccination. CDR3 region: CASSPPGLRGYTF. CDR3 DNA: TGTGCCAGCAGTCCTCCGGGACTCCGTGGCTACACCTTC.